Listed below are T cell receptor beta chains from one sample, sequenced in a study of cytomegalovirus exposure and HLA in healthy donors. Assay: immunoSEQ multiplex PCR; the TCRdb copy retains only in-frame clones and omits some. The data show around 99,000 clones, roughly two thirds seen once. Sequenced input: PBMCs. The receptors were sampled from a man aged 40-55 years in good health and CMV-seronegative. CDR3s include the opening cysteine and the closing phenylalanine or tryptophan. The order of the fields is J gene, D gene, V gene, clone size, CDR3 protein, CDR3 DNA. D genes are given only for firm matches. Size is stated for part of the rows, as once, few or many counts, or as a class when the clone is expanded.

TRBJ2-7 TRBD1 TRBV27 . CASSGQGASYEQYF TGTGCCAGCAGTGGACAGGGAGCGTCCTACGAGCAGTACTTC
TRBJ2-2 TRBD2 TRBV4-3 . CASSREAGGSTGELFF TGCGCCAGCAGCCGAGAAGCGGGGGGCTCCACCGGGGAGCTGTTTTTT
TRBJ1-1 TRBD1 TRBV4-1 once CASSQQGGEAFF TGCGCCAGCAGCCAACAGGGGGGAGAAGCTTTCTTT
TRBJ2-7 TRBD1 TRBV7-8 . CASSLARDRPYEQYF TGTGCCAGCAGCTTAGCGAGGGACAGGCCCTACGAGCAGTACTTC
TRBJ2-4 TRBD1 TRBV28 . CASGAHRGQGNIQYF TGTGCCAGCGGAGCGCACAGGGGGCAGGGAAACATTCAGTACTTC
TRBJ2-1 . TRBV27 . CASSLLWASSYNEQFF TGTGCCAGCAGTTTACTCTGGGCGAGCTCCTACAATGAGCAGTTCTTC
TRBJ2-1 . TRBV4-3 . CASSQILLASYNEQFF TGCGCCAGCAGCCAAATCCTCCTAGCGTCCTACAATGAGCAGTTCTTC
TRBJ2-7 . TRBV19 . CASSSLEQTYEQYF TGTGCCAGTAGTAGCCTGGAGCAGACCTACGAGCAGTACTTC
TRBJ1-5 . TRBV29-1 . CSVQEGNQPQHF TGCAGCGTCCAGGAGGGCAATCAGCCCCAGCATTTT
TRBJ2-1 . TRBV7-8 . CASSLTGDEQFF TGTGCCAGCAGCTTAACCGGGGATGAGCAGTTCTTC
TRBJ1-1 . TRBV18 . CASSPITVNTEAFF TGTGCCAGCTCACCTATTACAGTGAACACTGAAGCTTTCTTT
TRBJ2-7 TRBD2 TRBV9 . CASSVSVSGLAGINSGYEQYF TGTGCCAGCAGCGTATCCGTGTCGGGTCTAGCGGGGATCAATTCGGGCTACGAGCAGTACTTC
TRBJ1-4 TRBD1 TRBV5-1 . CASSWTGPNEKLFF TGCGCCAGCAGCTGGACAGGACCCAATGAAAAACTGTTTTTT
TRBJ2-5 . TRBV5-4 . CASSPQTLLQETQYF TGTGCCAGCAGCCCGCAGACTTTACTTCAAGAGACCCAGTACTTC
TRBJ2-2 TRBD1 TRBV7-2 few CASSFRQPGQLTGELFF TGTGCCAGCAGCTTTAGACAACCGGGACAGTTGACCGGGGAGCTGTTTTTT
TRBJ2-2 . TRBV21-1 . CASSNRRRLTGELFF TGTGCCAGCAGCAATCGCCGCAGGTTAACCGGGGAGCTGTTTTTT
TRBJ1-2 TRBD1 TRBV27 . CASSPGQGAFNYGYTF TGTGCCAGCAGCCCCGGACAGGGGGCTTTTAACTATGGCTACACCTTC
TRBJ2-4 . TRBV2 . CASRTTGGVNIQYF TGTGCCAGCAGGACTACCGGCGGGGTGAACATTCAGTACTTC
TRBJ2-7 . TRBV5-1 . CASSQGQPTVPSYEQYF TGCGCCAGCAGTCAGGGACAACCAACCGTTCCCAGCTACGAGCAGTACTTC
TRBJ2-7 . TRBV19 few CASSMGYRDYEQYF TGTGCCAGTAGTATGGGGTACAGGGATTACGAGCAGTACTTC
TRBJ2-3 . TRBV28 . CASSSLGGAGDTQYF TGTGCCAGCAGTTCCTTGGGGGGGGCGGGAGATACGCAGTATTTT
TRBJ1-1 . TRBV7-6 . CASSIPGWENTEAFF TGTGCCAGCAGCATCCCAGGGTGGGAGAACACTGAAGCTTTCTTT
TRBJ2-2 TRBD2 TRBV4-1 . CASSPSPSSSGGASGELFF TGCGCCAGCAGCCCATCTCCCTCCTCTAGCGGGGGGGCATCCGGGGAGCTGTTTTTT
TRBJ2-3 TRBD1 TRBV7-9 . CASRSGQGDTDTQYF TGTGCCAGCAGATCGGGACAGGGGGACACAGATACGCAGTATTTT
TRBJ2-1 . TRBV27 . CASSPMGYAYNEQFF TGTGCCAGCAGTCCCATGGGCTACGCCTACAATGAGCAGTTCTTC
TRBJ2-1 TRBD1 TRBV5-1 . CASSLSGTAYNEQFF TGCGCCAGCAGCTTGTCCGGGACAGCATACAATGAGCAGTTCTTC
TRBJ2-3 TRBD2 TRBV28 . CASNAGLARDTQYF TGTGCCAGCAACGCAGGACTAGCACGAGATACGCAGTATTTT
TRBJ2-4 TRBD1 TRBV4-1 few CASSQGRGTGRRAKNIQYF TGCGCCAGCAGCCAAGGTAGGGGGACAGGGCGAAGAGCCAAAAACATTCAGTACTTC
TRBJ2-3 TRBD2 TRBV4-2 . CASSQGTSGGPEDTQYF TGTGCCAGCAGCCAGGGGACTAGCGGGGGGCCGGAGGATACGCAGTATTTT
TRBJ2-7 TRBD1 TRBV28 . CASSFGVDRGFYEQYF TGTGCCAGCAGTTTCGGGGTGGACAGGGGTTTCTACGAGCAGTACTTC
TRBJ2-7 TRBD1 TRBV5-4 . CASSTPGQRSEQYF TGTGCCAGCAGCACCCCGGGACAGAGATCGGAGCAGTACTTC
TRBJ2-3 TRBD1 TRBV6-5 . CASSYGQGVIDTQYF TGTGCCAGCAGTTACGGACAGGGGGTAATAGATACGCAGTATTTT
TRBJ2-5 TRBD2 TRBV9 . CASSGRTSGGARLSETQYF TGTGCCAGCAGCGGCCGGACTAGCGGGGGGGCCCGGCTTAGTGAGACCCAGTACTTC
TRBJ2-2 . TRBV4-1 . CASSQEQAAPGELFF TGCGCCAGCAGCCAAGAACAGGCTGCCCCCGGGGAGCTGTTTTTT
TRBJ2-7 TRBD1 TRBV6-5 few CASRTGTGFMEQYF TGTGCCAGCAGGACCGGGACAGGGTTCATGGAGCAGTACTTC
TRBJ1-1 . TRBV28 . CASTPQEKGRGAFF TGTGCCAGCACTCCCCAGGAAAAGGGGCGGGGAGCTTTCTTT
TRBJ2-1 TRBD2 TRBV2 once CASSGKLAGLPNEQFF TGTGCCAGCAGTGGAAAACTAGCGGGGCTACCCAATGAGCAGTTCTTC
TRBJ2-3 TRBD2 TRBV4-1 . CASSQEGPRGGSTDTQYF TGCGCCAGCAGCCAAGAGGGGCCTCGCGGGGGGAGCACAGATACGCAGTATTTT
TRBJ1-4 . TRBV9 . CASSVGIGTEEKLFF TGTGCCAGCAGCGTAGGAATCGGGACTGAAGAAAAACTGTTTTTT
TRBJ2-7 TRBD1 TRBV6-6 . CASSYSPGGYEQYF TGTGCCAGCAGTTACTCGCCAGGGGGCTACGAGCAGTACTTC
TRBJ2-1 TRBD2 TRBV7-9 . CASSLGLEAGIYEQFF TGTGCCAGCAGCCTTGGTTTGGAAGCGGGGATCTATGAGCAGTTCTTC
TRBJ2-1 TRBD2 TRBV7-9 . CSSSGGLANHNEQFF TGTTCCAGCAGCGGGGGACTAGCAAACCACAATGAGCAGTTCTTC